This T cell receptor (beta chain) was sequenced during a study of T cell responses to AZD1222 COVID-19 vaccine. Study-wide findings and caveats: Just a handful of AZD1222 recipients tested seropositive at baseline. It should be noted that donors were predominantly white British and more often female, and clonal diversity was possibly underestimated.

The CDR3 extends over 12 amino acids. Germline CDR1 and CDR2: SQVTM and ANQGSEA. The ends lost 4 bases at V and 4 bases at J; junction bases unmatched: 1. Only in-frame clones appear in the TCRdb table, and some are missing; sequencing was by immunoSEQ multiplex PCR. The sample carries approximately 89,000 clones, about 90% recorded once. Turning to this clone: The target antigen is unknown.

This specimen consisted of peripheral blood, obtained 28 days after the second AZD1222 dose. The sequence was obtained from an adult who received the AZD1222 COVID-19 vaccine. V gene TRBV29-1 combines with J gene TRBJ1-1, with TRBD1 matching 9 bases. The CDR3 region has the DNA TGCAGCGTTGGACAGGGGGTCACTGAAGCTTTCTTT. Translated, it gives CSVGQGVTEAFF.